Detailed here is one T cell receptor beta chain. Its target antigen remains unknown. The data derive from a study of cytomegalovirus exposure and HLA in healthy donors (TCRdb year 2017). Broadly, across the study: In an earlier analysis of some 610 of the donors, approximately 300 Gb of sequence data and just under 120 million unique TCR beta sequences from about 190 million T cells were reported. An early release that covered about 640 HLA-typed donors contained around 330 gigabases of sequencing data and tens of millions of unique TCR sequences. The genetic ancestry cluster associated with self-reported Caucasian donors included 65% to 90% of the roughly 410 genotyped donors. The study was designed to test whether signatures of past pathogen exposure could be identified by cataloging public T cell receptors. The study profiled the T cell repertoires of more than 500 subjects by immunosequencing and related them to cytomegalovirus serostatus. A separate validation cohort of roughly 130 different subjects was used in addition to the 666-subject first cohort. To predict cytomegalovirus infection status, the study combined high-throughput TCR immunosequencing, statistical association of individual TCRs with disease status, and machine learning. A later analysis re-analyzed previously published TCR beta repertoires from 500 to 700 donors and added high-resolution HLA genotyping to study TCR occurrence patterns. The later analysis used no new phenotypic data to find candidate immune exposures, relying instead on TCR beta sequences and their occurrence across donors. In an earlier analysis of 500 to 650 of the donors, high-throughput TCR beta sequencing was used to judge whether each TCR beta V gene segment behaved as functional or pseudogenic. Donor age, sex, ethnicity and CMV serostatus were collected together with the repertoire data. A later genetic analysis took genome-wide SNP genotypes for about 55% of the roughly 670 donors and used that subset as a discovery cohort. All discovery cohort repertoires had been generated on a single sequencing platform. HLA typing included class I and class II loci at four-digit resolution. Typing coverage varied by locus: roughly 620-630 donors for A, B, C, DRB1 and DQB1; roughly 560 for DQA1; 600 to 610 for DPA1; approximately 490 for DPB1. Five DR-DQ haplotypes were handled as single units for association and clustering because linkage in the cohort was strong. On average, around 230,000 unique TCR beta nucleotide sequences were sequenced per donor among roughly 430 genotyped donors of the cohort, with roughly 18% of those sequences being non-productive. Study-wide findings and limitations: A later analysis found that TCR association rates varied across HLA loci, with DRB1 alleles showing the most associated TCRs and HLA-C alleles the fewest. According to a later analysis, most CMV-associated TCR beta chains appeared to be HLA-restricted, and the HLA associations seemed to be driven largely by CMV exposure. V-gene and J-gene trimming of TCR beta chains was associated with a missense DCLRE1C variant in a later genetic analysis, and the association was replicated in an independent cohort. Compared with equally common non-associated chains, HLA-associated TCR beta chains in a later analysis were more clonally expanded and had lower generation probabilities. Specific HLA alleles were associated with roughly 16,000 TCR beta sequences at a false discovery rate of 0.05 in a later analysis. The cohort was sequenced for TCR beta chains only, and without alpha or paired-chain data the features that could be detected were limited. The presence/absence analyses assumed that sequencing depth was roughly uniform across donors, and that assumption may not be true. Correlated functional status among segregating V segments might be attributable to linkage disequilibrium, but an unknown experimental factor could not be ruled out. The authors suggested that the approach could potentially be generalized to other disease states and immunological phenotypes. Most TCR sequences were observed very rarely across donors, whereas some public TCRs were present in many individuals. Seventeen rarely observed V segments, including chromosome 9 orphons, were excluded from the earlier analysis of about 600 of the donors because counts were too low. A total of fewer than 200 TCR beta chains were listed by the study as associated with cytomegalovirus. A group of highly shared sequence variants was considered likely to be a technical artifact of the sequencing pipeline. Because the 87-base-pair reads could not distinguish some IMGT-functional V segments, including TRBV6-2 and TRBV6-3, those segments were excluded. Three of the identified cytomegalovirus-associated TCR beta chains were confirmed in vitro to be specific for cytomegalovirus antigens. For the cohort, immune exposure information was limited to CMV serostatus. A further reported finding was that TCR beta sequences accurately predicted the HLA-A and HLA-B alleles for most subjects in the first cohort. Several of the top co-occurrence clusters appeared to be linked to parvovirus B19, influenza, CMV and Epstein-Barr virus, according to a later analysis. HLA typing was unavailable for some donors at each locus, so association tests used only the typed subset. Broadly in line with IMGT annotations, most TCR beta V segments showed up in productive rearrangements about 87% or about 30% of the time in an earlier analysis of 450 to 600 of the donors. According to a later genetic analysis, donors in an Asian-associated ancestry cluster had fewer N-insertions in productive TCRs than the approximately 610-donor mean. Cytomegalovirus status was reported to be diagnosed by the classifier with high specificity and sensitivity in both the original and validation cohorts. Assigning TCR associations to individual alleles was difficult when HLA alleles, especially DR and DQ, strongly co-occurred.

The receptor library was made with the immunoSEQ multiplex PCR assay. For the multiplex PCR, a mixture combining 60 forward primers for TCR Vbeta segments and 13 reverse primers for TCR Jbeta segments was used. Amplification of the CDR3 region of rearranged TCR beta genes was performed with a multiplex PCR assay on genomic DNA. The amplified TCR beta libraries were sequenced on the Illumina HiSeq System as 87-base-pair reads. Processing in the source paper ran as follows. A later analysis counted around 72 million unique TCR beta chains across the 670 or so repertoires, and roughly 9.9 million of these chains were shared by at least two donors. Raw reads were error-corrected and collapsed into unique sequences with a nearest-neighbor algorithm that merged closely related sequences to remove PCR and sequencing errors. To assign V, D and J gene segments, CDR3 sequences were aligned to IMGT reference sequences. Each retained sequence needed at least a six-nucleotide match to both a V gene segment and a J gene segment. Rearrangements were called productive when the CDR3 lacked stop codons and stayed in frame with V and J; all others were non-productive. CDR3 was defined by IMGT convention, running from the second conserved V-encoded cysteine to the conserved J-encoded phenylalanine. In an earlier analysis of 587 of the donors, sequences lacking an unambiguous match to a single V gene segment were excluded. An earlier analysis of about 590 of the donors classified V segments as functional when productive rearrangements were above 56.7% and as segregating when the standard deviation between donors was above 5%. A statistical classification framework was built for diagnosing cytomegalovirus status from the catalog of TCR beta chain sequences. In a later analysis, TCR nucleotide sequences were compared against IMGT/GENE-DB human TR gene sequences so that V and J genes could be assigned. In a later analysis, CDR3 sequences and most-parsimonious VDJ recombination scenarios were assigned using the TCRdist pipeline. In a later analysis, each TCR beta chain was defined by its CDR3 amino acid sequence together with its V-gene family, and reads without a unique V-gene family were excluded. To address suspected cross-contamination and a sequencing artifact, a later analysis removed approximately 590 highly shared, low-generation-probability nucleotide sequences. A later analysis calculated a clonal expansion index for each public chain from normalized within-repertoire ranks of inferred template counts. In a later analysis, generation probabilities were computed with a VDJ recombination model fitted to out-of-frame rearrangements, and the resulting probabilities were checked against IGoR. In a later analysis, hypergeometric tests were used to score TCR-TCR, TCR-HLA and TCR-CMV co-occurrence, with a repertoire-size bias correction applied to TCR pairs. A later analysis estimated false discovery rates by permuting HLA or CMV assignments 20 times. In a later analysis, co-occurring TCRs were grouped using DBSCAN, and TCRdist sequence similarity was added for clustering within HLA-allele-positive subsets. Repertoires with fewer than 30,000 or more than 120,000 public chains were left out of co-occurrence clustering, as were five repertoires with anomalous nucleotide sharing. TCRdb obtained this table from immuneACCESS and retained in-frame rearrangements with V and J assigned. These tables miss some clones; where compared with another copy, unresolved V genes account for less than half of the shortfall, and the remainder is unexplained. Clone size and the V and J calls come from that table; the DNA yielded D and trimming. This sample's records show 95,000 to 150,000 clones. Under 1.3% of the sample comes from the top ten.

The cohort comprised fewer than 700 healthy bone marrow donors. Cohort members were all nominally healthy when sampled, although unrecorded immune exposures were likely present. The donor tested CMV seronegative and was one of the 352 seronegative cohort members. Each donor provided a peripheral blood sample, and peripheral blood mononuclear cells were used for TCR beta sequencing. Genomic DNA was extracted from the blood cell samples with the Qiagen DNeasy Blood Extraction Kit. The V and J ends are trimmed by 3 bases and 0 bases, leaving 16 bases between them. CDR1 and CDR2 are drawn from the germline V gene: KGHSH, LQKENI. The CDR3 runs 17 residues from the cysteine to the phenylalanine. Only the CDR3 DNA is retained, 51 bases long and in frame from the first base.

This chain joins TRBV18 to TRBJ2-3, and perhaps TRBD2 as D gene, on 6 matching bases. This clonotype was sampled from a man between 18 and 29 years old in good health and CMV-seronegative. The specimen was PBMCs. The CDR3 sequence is CASSPPGLSSSTDTQYF. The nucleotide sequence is TGTGCCAGCTCACCGCCGGGACTTTCTTCTAGCACAGATACGCAGTATTTT.